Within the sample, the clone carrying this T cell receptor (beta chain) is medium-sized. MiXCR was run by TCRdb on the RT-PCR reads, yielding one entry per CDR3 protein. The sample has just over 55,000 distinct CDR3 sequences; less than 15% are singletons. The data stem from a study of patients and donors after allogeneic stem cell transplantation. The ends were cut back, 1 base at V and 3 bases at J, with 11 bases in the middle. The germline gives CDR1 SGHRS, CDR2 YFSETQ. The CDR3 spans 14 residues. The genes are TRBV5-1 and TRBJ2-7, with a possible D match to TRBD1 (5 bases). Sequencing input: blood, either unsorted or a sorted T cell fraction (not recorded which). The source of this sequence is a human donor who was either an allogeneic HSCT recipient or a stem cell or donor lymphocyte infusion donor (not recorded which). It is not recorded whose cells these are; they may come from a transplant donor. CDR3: CASSLQGNGYEQYF. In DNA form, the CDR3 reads TGCGCCAGCAGCTTGCAGGGTAACGGCTACGAGCAGTACTTC. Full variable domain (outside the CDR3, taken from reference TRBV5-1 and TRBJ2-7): KAGVTQTPRYLIKTRGQQVTLSCSPISGHRSVSWYQQTPGQGLQFLFEYFSETQRNKGNFPGRFSGRQFSNSRSEMNVSTLELGDSALYLCASSLQGNGYEQYFGPGTRLTVT.